The clone carrying this T cell receptor beta chain was recorded only once. What it binds is unknown. Construction of the TCRbeta library involved unique molecular identifiers. TCRdb called the PCR reads again in MiXCR, with one record for every CDR3 protein. The sample has about 900,000 distinct CDR3 sequences, around 30% seen once. The CDR3 covers 13 residues. Germline values: CDR1 LGHNA, CDR2 YNFKEQ. Trimming shortened V by 4 bases and J by 3 bases, and 9 bases separated the two germline ends. The data derive from a study of T-cell reconstitution after alpha-beta-depleted transplantation in children. General study findings and limits: After one year, T-cell counts and TCRbeta diversity mostly came from new T cells. In some patients, recipient T cells and intrathymic progenitors surviving conditioning explained high day-60 diversity. By about two months after transplant, alpha-beta T cells reportedly arose from several hundred graft clones that had expanded.

Source: PBMCs, mostly from graft donor cells, taken 360 days after TCRalphabeta/CD19-depleted stem cell transplant. The chain couples TRBV4-2 to TRBJ2-5; D might be TRBD2 (6 bases). The TCR was taken from a boy less than two years old who had a stem cell transplant for SCID, so the T cells may come from the graft donor. CDR3 DNA sequence: TGTGCCAGCAGCCGGAGGGCTGAAGAGACCCAGTACTTC. It codes for CASSRRAEETQYF.